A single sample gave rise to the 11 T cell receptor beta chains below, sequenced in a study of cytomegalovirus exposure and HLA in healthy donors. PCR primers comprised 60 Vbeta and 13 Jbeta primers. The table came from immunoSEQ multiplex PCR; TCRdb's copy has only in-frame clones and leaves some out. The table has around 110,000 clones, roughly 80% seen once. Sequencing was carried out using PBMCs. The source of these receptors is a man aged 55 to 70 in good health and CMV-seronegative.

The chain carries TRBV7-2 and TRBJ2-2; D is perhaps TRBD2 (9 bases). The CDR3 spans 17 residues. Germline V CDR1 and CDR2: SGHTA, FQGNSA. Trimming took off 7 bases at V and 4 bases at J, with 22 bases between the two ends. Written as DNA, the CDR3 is TGTGCCAGCAACCCATCCCTAGCGGGACAGGCCACCGGGGAGCTGTTTTTT. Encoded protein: CASNPSLAGQATGELFF.

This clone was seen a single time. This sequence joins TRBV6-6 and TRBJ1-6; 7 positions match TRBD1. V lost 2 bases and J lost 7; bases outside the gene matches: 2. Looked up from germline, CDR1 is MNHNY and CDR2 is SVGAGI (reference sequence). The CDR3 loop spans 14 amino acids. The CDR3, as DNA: TGTGCCAGCAGTTACGGACAGGCAAATTCACCCCTCCACTTT. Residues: CASSYGQANSPLHF.

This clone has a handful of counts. The CDR3 loop is CASSQDDRLGDRVFAFF. The CDR3, as DNA: TGCGCCAGCAGCCAAGACGATCGCTTGGGTGACAGGGTGTTTGCTTTCTTT. The V gene is TRBV4-1, the J gene TRBJ1-1; 7 bases fit TRBD1. Germline CDR1 and CDR2: MGHRA and YSYEKL. Germline trimming cut 0 bases from V and 11 bases from J; bases unmatched to any gene: 18. The CDR3 totals 17 residues.

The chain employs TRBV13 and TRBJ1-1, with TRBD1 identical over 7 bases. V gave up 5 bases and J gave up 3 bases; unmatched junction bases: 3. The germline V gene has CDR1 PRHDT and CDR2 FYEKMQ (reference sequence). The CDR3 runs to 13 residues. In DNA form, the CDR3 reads TGTGCCAGCAGCCGGGACAGATACACTGAAGCTTTCTTT. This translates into CASSRDRYTEAFF.

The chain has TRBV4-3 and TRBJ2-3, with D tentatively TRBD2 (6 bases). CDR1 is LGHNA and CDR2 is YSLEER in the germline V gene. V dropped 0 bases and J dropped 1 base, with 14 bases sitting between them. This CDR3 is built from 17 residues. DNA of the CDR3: TGCGCCAGCAGCCAAGAACCCCCGCCGGGGGGCACAGATACGCAGTATTTT. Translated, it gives CASSQEPPPGGTDTQYF.

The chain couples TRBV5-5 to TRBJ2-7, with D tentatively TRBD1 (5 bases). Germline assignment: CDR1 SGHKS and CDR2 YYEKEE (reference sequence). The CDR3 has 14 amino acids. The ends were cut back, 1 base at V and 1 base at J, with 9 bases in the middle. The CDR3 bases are TGTGCCAGCAGCTTGTCCAGGGAATCCTACGAGCAGTACGTC. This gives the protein CASSLSRESYEQYV.

The CDR3 DNA reads as TGTGCCAGCAGCCCGAAGACTAGCGCCCTTCTCGACGAGCAGTACGTC. Translated: CASSPKTSALLDEQYV. The gene calls are TRBV5-6 and TRBJ2-7, with TRBD2 matching 8 bases. With 4 bases clipped from V and 5 bases from J, the junction kept 14 bases outside the gene matches. The CDR3 totals 16 residues. Per germline, CDR1 SGHDT and CDR2 YYEEEE.

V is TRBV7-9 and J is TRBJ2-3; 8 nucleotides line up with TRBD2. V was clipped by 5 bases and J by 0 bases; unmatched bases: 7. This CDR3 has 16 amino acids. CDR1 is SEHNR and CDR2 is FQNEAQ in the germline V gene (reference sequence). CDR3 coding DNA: TGTGCCAGCAGCACAAGCGGCGGGGGGAGCACAGATACGCAGTATTTT. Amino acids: CASSTSGGGSTDTQYF.

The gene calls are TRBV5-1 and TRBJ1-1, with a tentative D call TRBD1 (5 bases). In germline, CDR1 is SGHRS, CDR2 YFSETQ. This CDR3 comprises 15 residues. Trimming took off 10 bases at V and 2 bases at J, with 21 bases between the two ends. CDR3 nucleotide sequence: TGCGCCTCCTCCCAGCTCGAGACAGCCAACACTGAAGCTTTCTTT. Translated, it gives CASSQLETANTEAFF.

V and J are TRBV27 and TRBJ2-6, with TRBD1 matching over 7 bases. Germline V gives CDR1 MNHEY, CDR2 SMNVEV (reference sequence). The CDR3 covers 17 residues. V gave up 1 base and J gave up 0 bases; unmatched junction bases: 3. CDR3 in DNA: TGTGCCAGCAGTTTATACCCAGGGGGCTCTGGGGCCAACGTCCTGACTTTC. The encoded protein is CASSLYPGGSGANVLTF.

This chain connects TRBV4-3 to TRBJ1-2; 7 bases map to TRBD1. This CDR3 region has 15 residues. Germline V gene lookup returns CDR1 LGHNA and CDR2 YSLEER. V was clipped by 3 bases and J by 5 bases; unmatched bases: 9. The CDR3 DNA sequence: TGCGCCAGCAGCCAGACCGGGACAGCGATGTATGGCTACACCTTC. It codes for CASSQTGTAMYGYTF.